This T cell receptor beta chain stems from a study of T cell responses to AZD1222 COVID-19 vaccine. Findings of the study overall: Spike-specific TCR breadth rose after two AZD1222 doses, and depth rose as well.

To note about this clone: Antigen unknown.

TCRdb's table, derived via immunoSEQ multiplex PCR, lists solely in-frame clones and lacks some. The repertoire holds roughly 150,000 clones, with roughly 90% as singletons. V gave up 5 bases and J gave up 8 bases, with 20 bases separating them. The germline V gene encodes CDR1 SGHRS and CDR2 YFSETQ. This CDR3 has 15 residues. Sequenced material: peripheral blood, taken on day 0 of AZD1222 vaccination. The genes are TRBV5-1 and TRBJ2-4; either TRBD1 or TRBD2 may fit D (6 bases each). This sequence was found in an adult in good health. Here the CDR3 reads CASRLGGGPTDIQYF. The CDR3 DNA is TGCGCCAGCAGGCTCGGGGGCGGTCCTACGGACATTCAGTACTTC. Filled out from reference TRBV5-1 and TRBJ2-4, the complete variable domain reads KAGVTQTPRYLIKTRGQQVTLSCSPISGHRSVSWYQQTPGQGLQFLFEYFSETQRNKGNFPGRFSGRQFSNSRSEMNVSTLELGDSALYLCASRLGGGPTDIQYFGAGTRLSVL.